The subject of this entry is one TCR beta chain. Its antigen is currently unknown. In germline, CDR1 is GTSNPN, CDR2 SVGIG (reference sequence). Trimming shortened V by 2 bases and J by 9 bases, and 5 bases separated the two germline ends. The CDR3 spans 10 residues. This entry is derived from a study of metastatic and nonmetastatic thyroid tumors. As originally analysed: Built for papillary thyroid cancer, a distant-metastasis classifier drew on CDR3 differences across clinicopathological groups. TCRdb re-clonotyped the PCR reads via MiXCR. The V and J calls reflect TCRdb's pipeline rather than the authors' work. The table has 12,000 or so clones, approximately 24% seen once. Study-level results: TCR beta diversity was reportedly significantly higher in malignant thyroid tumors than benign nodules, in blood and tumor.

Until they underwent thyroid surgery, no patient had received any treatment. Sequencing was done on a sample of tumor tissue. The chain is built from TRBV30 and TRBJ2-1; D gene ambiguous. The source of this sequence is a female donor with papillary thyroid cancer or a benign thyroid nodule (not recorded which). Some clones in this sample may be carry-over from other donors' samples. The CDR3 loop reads CAWSRGEQFF. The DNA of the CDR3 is TGTGCCTGGAGTCGAGGTGAGCAGTTCTTC.